This note documents a single T cell receptor beta chain sequence. Its cognate antigen is unknown. The data originate from a study of T-cell memory formation after mild COVID-19. General study points: Mostly located in CM and EM were contracting CD4+ clones, with contracting CD8+ clones located in EMRA.

V lost 1 base to trimming and J lost 4 bases, with 4 bases between them. The germline gives CDR1 SEHNR, CDR2 FQNEAQ (reference sequence). This CDR3 comprises 13 residues. TCRdb ran MiXCR on the 5' RACE reads and lists one entry per CDR3 protein. Of about 100,000 distinct CDR3 sequences listed, under 15% are singletons. The TCR originated in a man aged 18 to 29 who had mild COVID-19 (a few samples of this study predate the infection). Cell type and time point are not known. J is TRBJ2-2 and V is TRBV7-9; D is unresolved. Sequenced input: PBMCs or a T cell subset sorted from them (not recorded which). CDR3 nucleotide sequence: TGTGCCAGCAGCTTAGGGAGCACCGGGGAGCTGTTTTTT. This translates into CASSLGSTGELFF.